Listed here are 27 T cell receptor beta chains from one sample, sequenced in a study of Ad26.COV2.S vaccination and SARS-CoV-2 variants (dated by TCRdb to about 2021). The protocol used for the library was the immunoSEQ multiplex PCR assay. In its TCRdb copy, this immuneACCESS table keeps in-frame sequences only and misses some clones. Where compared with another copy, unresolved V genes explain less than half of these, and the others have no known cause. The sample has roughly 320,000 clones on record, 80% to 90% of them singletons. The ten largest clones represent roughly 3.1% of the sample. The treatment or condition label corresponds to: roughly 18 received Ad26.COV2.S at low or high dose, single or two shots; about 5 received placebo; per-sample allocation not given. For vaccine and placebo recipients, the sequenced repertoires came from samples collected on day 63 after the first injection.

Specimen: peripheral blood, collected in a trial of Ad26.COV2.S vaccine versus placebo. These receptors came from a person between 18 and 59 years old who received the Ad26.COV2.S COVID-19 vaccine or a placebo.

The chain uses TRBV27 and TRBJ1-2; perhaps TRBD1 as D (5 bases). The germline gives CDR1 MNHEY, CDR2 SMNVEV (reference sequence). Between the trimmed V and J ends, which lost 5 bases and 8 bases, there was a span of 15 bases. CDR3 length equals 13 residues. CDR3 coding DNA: TGTGCCAGCAGTCGGGACTCCGGAGGGGGCTACACCTTC. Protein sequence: CASSRDSGGGYTF.

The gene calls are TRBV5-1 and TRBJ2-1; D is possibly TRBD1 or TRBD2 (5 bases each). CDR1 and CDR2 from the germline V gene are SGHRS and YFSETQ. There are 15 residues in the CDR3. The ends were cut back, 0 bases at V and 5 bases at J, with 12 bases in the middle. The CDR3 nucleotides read TGCGCCAGCAGCTTGGGGGACCCGAGGCACAATGAGCAGTTCTTC. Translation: CASSLGDPRHNEQFF.

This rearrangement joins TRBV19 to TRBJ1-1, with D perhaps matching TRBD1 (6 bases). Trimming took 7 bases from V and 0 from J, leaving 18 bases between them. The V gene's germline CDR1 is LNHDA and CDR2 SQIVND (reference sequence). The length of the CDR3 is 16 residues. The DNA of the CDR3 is TGTGCCAGTACCTCCGGGAGGGGGGCCCTGAACACTGAAGCTTTCTTT. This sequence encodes CASTSGRGALNTEAFF.

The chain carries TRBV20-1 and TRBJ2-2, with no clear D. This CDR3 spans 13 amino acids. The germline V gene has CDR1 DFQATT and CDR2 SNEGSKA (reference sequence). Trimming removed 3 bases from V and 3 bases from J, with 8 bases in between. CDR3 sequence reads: CSASSGDTGELFF. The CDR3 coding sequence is TGCAGTGCTAGTTCAGGAGACACCGGGGAGCTGTTTTTT.

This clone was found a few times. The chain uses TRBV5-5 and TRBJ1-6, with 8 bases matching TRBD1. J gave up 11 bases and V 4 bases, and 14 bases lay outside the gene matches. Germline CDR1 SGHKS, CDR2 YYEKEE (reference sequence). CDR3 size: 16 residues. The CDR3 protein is CASSEWTGKIDPPLHF. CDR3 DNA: TGTGCCAGCAGCGAATGGACAGGGAAAATAGATCCACCCCTCCACTTT.

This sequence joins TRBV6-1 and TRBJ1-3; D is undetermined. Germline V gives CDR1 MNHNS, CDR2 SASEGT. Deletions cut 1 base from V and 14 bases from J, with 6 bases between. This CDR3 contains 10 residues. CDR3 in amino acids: CASSEGLLYF. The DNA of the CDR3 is TGTGCCAGCAGTGAAGGACTCTTATATTTT.

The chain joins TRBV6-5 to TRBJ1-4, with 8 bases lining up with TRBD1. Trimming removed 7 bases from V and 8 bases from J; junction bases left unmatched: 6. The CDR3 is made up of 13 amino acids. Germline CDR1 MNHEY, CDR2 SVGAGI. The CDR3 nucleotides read TGTGCCAGCACTGGACAGGGTGGCGAAAAACTGTTTTTT. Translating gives CASTGQGGEKLFF.

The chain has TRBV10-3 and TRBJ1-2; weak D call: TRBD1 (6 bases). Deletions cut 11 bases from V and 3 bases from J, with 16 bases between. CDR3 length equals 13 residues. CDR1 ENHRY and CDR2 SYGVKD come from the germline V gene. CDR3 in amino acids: CAAEGGLDYGYTF. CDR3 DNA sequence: TGTGCCGCAGAGGGGGGTTTAGACTATGGCTACACCTTC.

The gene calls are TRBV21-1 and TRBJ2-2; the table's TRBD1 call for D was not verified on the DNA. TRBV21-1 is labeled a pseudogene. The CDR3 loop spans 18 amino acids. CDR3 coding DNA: TGTGCCAGCAGCCTCTCAGGGGAGAACAGGGCGAACACCGGGGAGCTGTTTTTT. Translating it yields CASSLSGENRANTGELFF.

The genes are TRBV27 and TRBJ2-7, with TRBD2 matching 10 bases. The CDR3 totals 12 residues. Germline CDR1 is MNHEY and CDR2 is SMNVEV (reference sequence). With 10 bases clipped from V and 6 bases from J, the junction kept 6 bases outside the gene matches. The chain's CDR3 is CATSGGVGEQYF. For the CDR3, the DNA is TGTGCCACCAGCGGGGGGGTAGGCGAGCAGTACTTC.

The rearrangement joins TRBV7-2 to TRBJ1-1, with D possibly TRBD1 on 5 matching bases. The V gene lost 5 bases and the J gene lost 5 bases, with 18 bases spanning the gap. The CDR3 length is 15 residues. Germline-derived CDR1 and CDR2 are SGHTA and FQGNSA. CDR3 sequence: CASSPKSGAWTEAFF. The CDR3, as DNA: TGTGCCAGCAGCCCCAAGAGCGGGGCTTGGACTGAAGCTTTCTTT. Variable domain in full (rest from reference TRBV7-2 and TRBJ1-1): GAGVSQSPSNKVTEKGKDVELRCDPISGHTALYWYRQSLGQGLEFLIYFQGNSAPDKSGLPSDRFSAERTGGSVSTLTIQRTQQEDSAVYLCASSPKSGAWTEAFFGQGTRLTVV.

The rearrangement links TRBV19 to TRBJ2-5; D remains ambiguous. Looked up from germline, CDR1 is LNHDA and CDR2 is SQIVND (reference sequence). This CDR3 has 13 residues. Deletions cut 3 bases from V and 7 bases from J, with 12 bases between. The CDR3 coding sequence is TGTGCCAGTAGTATCCCTCGGACCGGGACCCAGTACTTC. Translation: CASSIPRTGTQYF. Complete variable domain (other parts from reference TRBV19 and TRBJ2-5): DGGITQSPKYLFRKEGQNVTLSCEQNLNHDAMYWYRQDPGQGLRLIYYSQIVNDFQKGDIAEGYSVSREKKESFPLTVTSAQKNPTAFYLCASSIPRTGTQYFGPGTRLLVL.

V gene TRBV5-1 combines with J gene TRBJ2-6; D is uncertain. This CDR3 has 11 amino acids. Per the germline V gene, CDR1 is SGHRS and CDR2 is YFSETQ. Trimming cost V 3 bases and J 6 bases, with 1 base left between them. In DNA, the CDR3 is TGCGCCAGCAGCTCGGCCAACGTCCTGACTTTC. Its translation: CASSSANVLTF.

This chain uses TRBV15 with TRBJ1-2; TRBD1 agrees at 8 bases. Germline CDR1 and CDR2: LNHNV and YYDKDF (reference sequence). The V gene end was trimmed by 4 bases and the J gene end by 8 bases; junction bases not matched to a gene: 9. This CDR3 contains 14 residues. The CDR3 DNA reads TGTGCCACCAGCATTCTTTTGACAGGGGAAGGCTACACCTTC. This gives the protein CATSILLTGEGYTF.

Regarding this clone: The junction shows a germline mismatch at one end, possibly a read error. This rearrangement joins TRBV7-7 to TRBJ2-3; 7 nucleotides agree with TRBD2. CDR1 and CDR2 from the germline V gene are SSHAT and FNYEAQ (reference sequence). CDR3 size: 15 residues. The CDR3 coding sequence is TGTGCTAGCAGTACCGGGACTACTATCACAGATACGCAGTATTTT. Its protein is CASSTGTTITDTQYF.

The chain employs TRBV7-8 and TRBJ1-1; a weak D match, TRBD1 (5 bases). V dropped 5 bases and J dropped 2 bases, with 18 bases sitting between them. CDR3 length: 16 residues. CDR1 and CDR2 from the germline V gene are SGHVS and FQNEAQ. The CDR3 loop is CASSPQAGVRNTEAFF. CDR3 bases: TGTGCCAGCAGCCCCCAGGCGGGGGTTAGAAACACTGAAGCTTTCTTT.

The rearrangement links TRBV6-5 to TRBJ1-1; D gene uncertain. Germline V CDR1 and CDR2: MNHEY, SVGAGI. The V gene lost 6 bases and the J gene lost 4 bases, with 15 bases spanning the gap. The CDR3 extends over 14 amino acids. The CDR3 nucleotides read TGTGCCAGCAGCCTCACATGGGGAAGCACTGAAGCTTTCTTT. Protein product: CASSLTWGSTEAFF.

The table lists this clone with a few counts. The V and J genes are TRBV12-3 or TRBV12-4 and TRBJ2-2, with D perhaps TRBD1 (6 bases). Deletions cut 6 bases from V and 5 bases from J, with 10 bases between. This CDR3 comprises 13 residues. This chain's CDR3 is CASRNQGTGELFF. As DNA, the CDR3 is TGTGCCAGCAGAAACCAGGGGACCGGGGAGCTGTTTTTT.

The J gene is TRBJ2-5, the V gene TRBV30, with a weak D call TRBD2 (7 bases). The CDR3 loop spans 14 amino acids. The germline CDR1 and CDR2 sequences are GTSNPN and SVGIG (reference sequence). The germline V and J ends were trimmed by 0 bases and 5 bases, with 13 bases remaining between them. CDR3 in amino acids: CAWSVGGARETQYF. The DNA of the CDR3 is TGTGCCTGGAGTGTTGGGGGGGCACGGGAGACCCAGTACTTC.

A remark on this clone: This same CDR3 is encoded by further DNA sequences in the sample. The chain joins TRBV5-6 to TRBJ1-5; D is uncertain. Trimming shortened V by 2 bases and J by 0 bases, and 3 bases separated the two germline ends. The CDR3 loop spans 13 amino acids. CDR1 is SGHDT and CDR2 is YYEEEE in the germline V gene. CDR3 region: CASSLGSNQPQHF. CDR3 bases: TGTGCCAGCAGCTTAGGTAGCAATCAGCCCCAGCATTTT.

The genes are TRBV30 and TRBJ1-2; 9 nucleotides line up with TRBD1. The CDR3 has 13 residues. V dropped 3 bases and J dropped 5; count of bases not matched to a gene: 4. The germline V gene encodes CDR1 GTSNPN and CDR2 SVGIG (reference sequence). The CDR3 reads CAWSRTGAYGYTF. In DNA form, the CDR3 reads TGTGCCTGGAGCAGGACAGGGGCTTATGGCTACACCTTC.

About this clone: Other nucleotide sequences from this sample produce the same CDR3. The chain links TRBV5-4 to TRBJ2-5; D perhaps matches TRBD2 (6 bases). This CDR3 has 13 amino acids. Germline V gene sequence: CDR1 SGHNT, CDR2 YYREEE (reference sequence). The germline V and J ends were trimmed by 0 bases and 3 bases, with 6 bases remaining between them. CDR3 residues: CASSLGGEETQYF. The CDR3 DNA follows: TGTGCCAGCAGCTTGGGGGGGGAAGAGACCCAGTACTTC.

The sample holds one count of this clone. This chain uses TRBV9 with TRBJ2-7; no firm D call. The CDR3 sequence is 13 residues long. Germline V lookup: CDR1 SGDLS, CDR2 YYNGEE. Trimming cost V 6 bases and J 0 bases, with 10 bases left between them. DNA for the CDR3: TGTGCCAGCAATCAGGACGGCTCCTACGAGCAGTACTTC. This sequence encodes CASNQDGSYEQYF.

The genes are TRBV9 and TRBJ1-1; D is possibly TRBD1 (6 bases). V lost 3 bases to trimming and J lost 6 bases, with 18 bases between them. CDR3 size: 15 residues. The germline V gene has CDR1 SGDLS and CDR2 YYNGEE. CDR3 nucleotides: TGTGCCAGCAGCGAGGGGGAGAGGGTGTGGTCTGAAGCTTTCTTT. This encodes CASSEGERVWSEAFF. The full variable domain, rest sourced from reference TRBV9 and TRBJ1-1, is DSGVTQTPKHLITATGQRVTLRCSPRSGDLSVYWYQQSLDQGLQFLIQYYNGEERAKGNILERFSAQQFPDLHSELNLSSLELGDSALYFCASSEGERVWSEAFFGQGTRLTVV.

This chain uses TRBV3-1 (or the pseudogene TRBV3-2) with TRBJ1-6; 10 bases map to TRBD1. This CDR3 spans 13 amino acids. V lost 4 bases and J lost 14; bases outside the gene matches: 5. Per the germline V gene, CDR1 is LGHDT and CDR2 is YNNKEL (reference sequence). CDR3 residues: CASSRDRGESLHF. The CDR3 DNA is TGTGCCAGCAGCCGGGACAGGGGAGAATCCCTCCACTTT.

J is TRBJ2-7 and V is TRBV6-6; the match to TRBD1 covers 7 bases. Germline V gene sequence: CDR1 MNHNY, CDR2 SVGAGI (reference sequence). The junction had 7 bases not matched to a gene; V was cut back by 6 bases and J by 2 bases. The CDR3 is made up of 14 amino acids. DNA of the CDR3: TGTGCCAGCAGGACCAACAGGGGCCCCTACGAGCAGTACTTC. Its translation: CASRTNRGPYEQYF.

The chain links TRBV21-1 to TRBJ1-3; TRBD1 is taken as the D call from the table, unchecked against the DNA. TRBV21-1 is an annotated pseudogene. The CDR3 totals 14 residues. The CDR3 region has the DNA TGTGCCAGCAGGCCTAGGGGGTCTGGAAACACCATATATTTT. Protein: CASRPRGSGNTIYF.